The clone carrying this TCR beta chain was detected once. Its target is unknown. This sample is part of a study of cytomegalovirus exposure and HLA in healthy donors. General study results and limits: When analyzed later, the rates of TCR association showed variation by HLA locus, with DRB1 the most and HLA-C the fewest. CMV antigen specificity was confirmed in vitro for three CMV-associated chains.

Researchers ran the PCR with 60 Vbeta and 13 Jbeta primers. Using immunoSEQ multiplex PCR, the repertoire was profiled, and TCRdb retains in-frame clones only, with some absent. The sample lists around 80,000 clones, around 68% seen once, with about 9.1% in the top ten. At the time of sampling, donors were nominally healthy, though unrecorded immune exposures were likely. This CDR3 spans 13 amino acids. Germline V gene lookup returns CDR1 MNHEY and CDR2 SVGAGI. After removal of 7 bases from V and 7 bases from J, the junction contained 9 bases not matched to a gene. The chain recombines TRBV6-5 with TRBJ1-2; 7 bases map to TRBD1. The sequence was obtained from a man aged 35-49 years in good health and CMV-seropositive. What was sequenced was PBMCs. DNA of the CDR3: TGTGCCAGCACCCTCTACTCAGGGGGTGGCTACACCTTC. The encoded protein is CASTLYSGGGYTF.